Here is one T cell receptor (beta chain) with its context. What it binds is unknown. Looked up from germline, CDR1 is SGHVS and CDR2 is FQNEAQ. Trimming at V came to 4 bases and at J to 0 bases, leaving 12 bases not matched to a gene. This CDR3 contains 19 residues. CD8+ and CD4+ T cells circulating in blood were sequenced for TCR beta. TEMRA cells were FACS-enriched, with CD8+ and CD4+ T cells isolated negatively. Reverse transcription of roughly 0.5 to 1 ug RNA was carried out with random hexamers. Amplification of TCR beta CDR3 by immunoSEQ multiplex PCR spanned 54 Vbeta and 13 Jbeta. MiXCR was run by TCRdb on the immunoSEQ multiplex PCR reads, yielding one entry per CDR3 protein. The repertoire holds 200,000 to 300,000 distinct CDR3 sequences, with around 95% as singletons. The sample belongs to a study of CD8 T cells in Susac syndrome. Study findings and constraints: It was acknowledged in the study that its TCR sequencing and HLA analysis involved a relatively small number of individuals.

The V call is TRBV7-8, the J call TRBJ2-4, with 10 bases matching TRBD2. Input material: CD4+ T cells from PBMCs. The source is a human donor with multiple sclerosis. CDR3 loop: CASSSWTSGTPLAKNIQYF. The DNA for the CDR3 is TGTGCCAGCAGCTCGTGGACTAGCGGAACCCCCCTAGCCAAAAACATTCAGTACTTC. The entire variable domain, with the rest obtained from reference TRBV7-8 and TRBJ2-4, is as follows: GAGVSQSPRYKVAKRGQDVALRCDPISGHVSLFWYQQALGQGPEFLTYFQNEAQLDKSGLPSDRFFAERPEGSVSTLKIQRTQQEDSAVYLCASSSWTSGTPLAKNIQYFGAGTRLSVL.